What follows are 17 T cell receptor beta chains derived from one specimen sequenced in a study of blood T cells in healthy people across ages. With a J-beta primer mix and a sample-barcoded 5' primer, a second PCR ran 7 to 11 cycles. MiXCR, applied by TCRdb to the 5' RACE reads, yields one record per CDR3 protein. The sample includes roughly 1.4 million distinct CDR3 sequences, roughly 60% seen only once; the top ten take 6.5% to 8%. Material for sequencing was blood. The receptors here all came from a man aged 18 to 29 in good health.

The gene calls are TRBV7-9 and TRBJ1-1; D gene ambiguous. In germline, CDR1 is SEHNR, CDR2 FQNEAQ (reference sequence). The CDR3 consists of 11 residues. V lost 8 bases, J lost 2 bases, and 6 bases lay in between. The CDR3 is CASEVNTEAFF. The CDR3 DNA is TGTGCCAGCGAAGTAAACACTGAAGCTTTCTTT.

This sequence joins TRBV20-1 and TRBJ2-5, with 8 bases aligning to TRBD1. The DNA end favors TRBJ2-7, so the J call may be wrong. The CDR3 covers 12 residues. Germline lookup yields CDR1 DFQATT and CDR2 SNEGSKA (reference sequence). The CDR3 DNA reads as TGCAGAGAAGACGGACAGGGCTACGAGCAGTACTTC. Translating it yields CREDGQGYEQYF.

The CDR3 sequence: CASSAGSQEAFF. The CDR3 nucleotides read TGTGCCAGCAGTGCAGGATCCCAAGAAGCTTTCTTT. The chain couples TRBV2 to TRBJ1-1, with D uncertain. The CDR3 extends over 12 amino acids. CDR1 SNHLY and CDR2 FYNNEI come from the germline V gene. Trimming took 4 bases from V and 8 from J, leaving 11 bases between them. The entire variable domain, with the rest obtained from reference TRBV2 and TRBJ1-1, is as follows: EPEVTQTPSHQVTQMGQEVILRCVPISNHLYFYWYRQILGQKVEFLVSFYNNEISEKSEIFDDQFSVERPDGSNFTLKIRSTKLEDSAMYFCASSAGSQEAFFGQGTRLTVV.

This clonotype came up a few times. The rearrangement joins TRBV27 to TRBJ2-7; 8 nucleotides agree with TRBD2. Germline V gene sequence: CDR1 MNHEY, CDR2 SMNVEV (reference sequence). There are 15 residues in the CDR3. Trimming cost V 5 bases and J 6 bases; bases outside gene matches: 12. The CDR3 DNA follows: TGTGCCAGCAGTCCAGGACTAGCCATCACCGCCGAGCAGTACTTC. The encoded protein is CASSPGLAITAEQYF.

At least ten counts were recorded for this clonotype. This chain uses TRBV6-1 with TRBJ1-4; the match to TRBD1 covers 10 bases. Germline-derived CDR1 and CDR2 are MNHNS and SASEGT. The V and J ends lost 6 bases and 9 bases, in that order; junction bases with no gene match: 7. The CDR3 covers 14 residues. DNA of the CDR3: TGTGCCAGCAGCAGCGACAGGGGGCGGAAAAAACTGTTTTTT. Its translation is CASSSDRGRKKLFF.

This clonotype was detected only once. The V gene is TRBV5-1, the J gene TRBJ1-5; 7 bases map to TRBD1. The CDR3 spans 15 residues. Looked up from germline, CDR1 is SGHRS and CDR2 is YFSETQ. With 0 bases clipped from V and 7 bases from J, the junction kept 7 bases outside the gene matches. CDR3 amino acids: CASSLDRGPGQPQHF. The CDR3 nucleotides read TGCGCCAGCAGCTTGGACAGGGGCCCGGGGCAGCCCCAGCATTTT.

There are a few counts of this clonotype. The V call is TRBV10-3, the J call TRBJ2-2; D is unresolved. V dropped 11 bases and J dropped 0 bases, with 10 bases sitting between them. This CDR3 has 13 amino acids. The germline CDR1 and CDR2 sequences are ENHRY and SYGVKD. CDR3 in amino acids: CASRTANTGELFF. CDR3 bases: TGTGCCTCCCGGACCGCGAACACCGGGGAGCTGTTTTTT.

This clonotype appeared once. CDR3 residues: CASSLMLGNNEQFF. CDR3 DNA sequence: TGTGCCAGCAGCTTAATGTTGGGGAACAATGAGCAGTTCTTC. This chain links TRBV7-2 with TRBJ2-1; unclear D gene. Germline V gene lookup returns CDR1 SGHTA and CDR2 FQGNSA. The CDR3 is 14 amino acids. V was trimmed by 2 bases and J by 5 bases, leaving 10 bases between them.

The V and J genes are TRBV9 and TRBJ2-7; 10 bases agree with TRBD2. Germline V gives CDR1 SGDLS, CDR2 YYNGEE. V was pared by 3 bases and J by 2 bases, with 5 bases of the junction left unmatched. This CDR3 has 15 amino acids. This chain's CDR3 is CASSELAGEAYEQYF. DNA of the CDR3: TGTGCCAGCAGCGAGCTAGCGGGAGAGGCCTACGAGCAGTACTTC.

V and J are TRBV19 and TRBJ1-6; 7 bases align to TRBD1. This CDR3 comprises 13 residues. Germline V CDR1 and CDR2: LNHDA, SQIVND (reference sequence). V lost 7 bases to trimming and J lost 10 bases; unmatched junction nucleotides: 7. CDR3 amino acids: CASTLGGRSPLHF. Written as DNA, the CDR3 is TGTGCCAGTACCCTAGGGGGCCGGTCACCCCTCCACTTT.

The V gene is TRBV25-1, the J gene TRBJ1-2; 7 nucleotides line up with TRBD1. The CDR3 runs 16 residues. Germline V gene lookup returns CDR1 MGHDK and CDR2 SYGVNS. V gave up 5 bases and J gave up 4 bases; unmatched junction bases: 13. The CDR3 DNA is TGTGCCAGCAGTCCCGCGACAGGGTTTTCCTTCTATGGCTACACCTTC. Amino acid sequence: CASSPATGFSFYGYTF.

This clonotype was detected once. The chain links TRBV20-1 to TRBJ1-5, with D perhaps TRBD1 (5 bases). V was shortened by 0 bases and J by 7 bases, with 13 bases between the two germline ends. The CDR3 totals 14 residues. Germline V gene sequence: CDR1 DFQATT, CDR2 SNEGSKA (reference sequence). The CDR3 protein is CSAREAGPGQPQHF. CDR3 bases: TGCAGTGCTAGAGAAGCGGGGCCGGGCCAGCCCCAGCATTTT.

This chain links TRBV12-3 or TRBV12-4 with TRBJ2-7; weak D call: TRBD2 (6 bases). Trimming stripped 0 bases from V and 5 bases from J, with 17 bases between. There are 16 residues in the CDR3. CDR3 region: CASSLAGSGRRNEQYF. DNA of the CDR3: TGTGCCAGCAGTTTAGCAGGGTCAGGGAGGAGGAACGAGCAGTACTTC.

The CDR3 sequence is CASSESQGPGELFF. The CDR3 region has the DNA TGTGCCAGCAGTGAATCCCAGGGGCCCGGGGAGCTGTTTTTT. The rearrangement links TRBV25-1 to TRBJ2-2; TRBD1 is a possible D gene (6 bases). The germline gives CDR1 MGHDK, CDR2 SYGVNS. Between the trimmed V and J ends, which lost 1 base and 6 bases, there was a span of 9 bases. This CDR3 is built from 14 residues.

This clonotype occurred once. The V gene is TRBV6-1, the J gene TRBJ2-6, with D possibly matching TRBD1 (5 bases). The CDR3 length is 15 residues. V was shortened by 0 bases and J by 4 bases, with 7 bases between the two germline ends. Germline CDR1 and CDR2: MNHNS and SASEGT. The CDR3 loop reads CASSEAQGGANVLTF. The CDR3 DNA follows: TGTGCCAGCAGTGAAGCGCAGGGCGGGGCCAACGTCCTGACTTTC.

This clonotype was detected only a few times. The chain couples TRBV4-2 to TRBJ1-2; tentatively, D is TRBD1 (5 bases). V lost 4 bases and J 1 base, leaving 10 bases between the germline ends. CDR3 length: 14 amino acids. Per germline, CDR1 LGHNA and CDR2 YNFKEQ. The CDR3 DNA follows: TGTGCCAGCAGCCCTGGGGGGGATAACTATGGCTACACCTTC. This sequence encodes CASSPGGDNYGYTF.

This chain connects TRBV7-9 to TRBJ2-4, with 12 bases aligning to TRBD2. Germline-derived CDR1 and CDR2 are SEHNR and FQNEAQ (reference sequence). CDR3 length equals 18 residues. Losses at the gene ends were 9 bases for V and 0 bases for J; bases not matched to a gene: 12. This CDR3 is CASSRTSGDNIAKNIQYF. The CDR3 region has the DNA TGTGCCAGTAGTAGGACTAGCGGGGATAATATAGCCAAAAACATTCAGTACTTC. Complete variable domain (other parts from reference TRBV7-9 and TRBJ2-4): DTGVSQNPRHKITKRGQNVTFRCDPISEHNRLYWYRQTLGQGPEFLTYFQNEAQLEKSRLLSDRFSAERPKGSFSTLEIQRTEQGDSAMYLCASSRTSGDNIAKNIQYFGAGTRLSVL.